The T cell receptor beta chain under discussion was sequenced for a study of T cells in Graves' hyperthyroidism and ophthalmopathy. Trimming shortened V by 3 bases and J by 11 bases, and 16 bases separated the two germline ends. The length of the CDR3 is 12 residues. From germline, CDR1 is DFQATT and CDR2 SNEGSKA (reference sequence). RNA transcripts were the template for amplifying TCR beta CDR3 regions. Primed by the HTBI set, a first-round RT-PCR was run on the TCR CDR3. TCRdb used MiXCR to reprocess the multiplex PCR reads, holding one entry per CDR3 protein. The sample lists hundreds of thousands of distinct CDR3 sequences, approximately 44% occurring once. Broader study findings: The model identified upcoming ophthalmopathy a median approximately six months ahead of onset.

The definition of stable Graves' hyperthyroidism was no ophthalmopathy progression within 18 months. Pregnant or lactating patients were excluded, as were those with uncontrolled infection or other autoimmune disease. Diagnoses rested on clinical symptoms, serum thyroxine and TRAb, thyroid ultrasound and orbital computed tomography. Concerning this clonotype: Its antigen is unknown.

The sample comprised peripheral blood or thyroid tissue (not recorded which). The chain uses TRBV20-1 and TRBJ1-1, with no clear D. The clonotype comes from a woman aged 18-29 years with Graves' hyperthyroidism. CDR3 DNA: TGCAGTGCTAGTGACAATGGCCTGTTGGCTTTCTTT. Translated: CSASDNGLLAFF.